These 21 T cell receptor beta chains came from one sample sequenced in a study of regulatory T cells in long-lasting Graves disease. Time point here: newly diagnosed GD, antithyroid drugs for less than 3 months. Scientists built the TCR library using RNA that was extracted from PBMCs. Combining iRepertoire HTBI primers with Arm-PCR of CDR3 regions, the authors built TCR beta libraries. TCRdb passed the multiplex PCR reads through MiXCR, listing each CDR3 protein once. This sample carries about 440,000 distinct CDR3 sequences, roughly 15% of them seen once, and the ten largest clones take approximately 12%. The sample was also reused in another study, on T cells in Graves' hyperthyroidism and ophthalmopathy.

The sample in question was peripheral blood mononuclear cells (PBMCs), obtained at new diagnosis, from a patient treated with antithyroid drugs. The source is a woman aged 25 to 45 with Graves disease.

The chain joins TRBV19 to TRBJ1-2; 9 nucleotides agree with TRBD1. The V segment lost 6 bases and the J segment 2 bases; nucleotides outside the gene matches: 7. Per the germline V gene, CDR1 is LNHDA and CDR2 is SQIVND (reference sequence). The CDR3 spans 15 residues. The CDR3 sequence is CASRTGTGYNYGYTF. In DNA, the CDR3 is TGTGCCAGTAGAACCGGGACAGGGTACAACTATGGCTACACCTTC.

This clonotype has more than one count but fewer than ten. The chain links TRBV6-1 to TRBJ1-5; a weak D match, TRBD1 (5 bases). Between the trimmed V and J ends, which lost 7 bases and 1 base, there was a span of 14 bases. The CDR3 is made up of 15 amino acids. CDR1 is MNHNS and CDR2 is SASEGT in the germline V gene. This CDR3 is CASITTGGSNQPQHF. The CDR3 nucleotides read TGTGCCAGCATAACGACCGGGGGGAGCAATCAGCCCCAGCATTTT.

This clonotype was detected many times. This chain joins TRBV20-1 and TRBJ1-3; D is ambiguous. The CDR3 loop spans 13 amino acids. V was trimmed by 1 base and J by 4 bases, leaving 8 bases between them. Germline assignment: CDR1 DFQATT and CDR2 SNEGSKA (reference sequence). CDR3 sequence reads: CSARGGTGNTIYF. CDR3 DNA: TGCAGTGCTAGAGGTGGCACAGGAAACACCATATATTTT.

For this clonotype: This may be a read error, as it is one base from a much larger clone. This sequence joins TRBV7-2 and TRBJ1-5; 10 nucleotides match TRBD1. Germline V lookup: CDR1 SGHTA, CDR2 FQGNSA. The CDR3 is made up of 17 amino acids. CDR3 residues: CASSLSGTGASDQPQHF. The DNA for the CDR3 is TGTGCCAGCAGTTTAAGTGGGACAGGGGCTAGCGATCAGCCCCAGCATTTT.

This clonotype was recorded many times. The chain combines TRBV13 with TRBJ1-2, with D possibly TRBD1 on 5 matching bases. Trimming pared 5 bases from V and 4 bases from J, leaving 20 bases between. The CDR3 length is 16 residues. Germline V gives CDR1 PRHDT, CDR2 FYEKMQ (reference sequence). The DNA of the CDR3 is TGTGCCAGCAGCCCCCGCAGGGCACCTTTACTCTATGGCTACACCTTC. This gives the protein CASSPRRAPLLYGYTF. Filled out from reference TRBV13 and TRBJ1-2, the complete variable domain reads AAGVIQSPRHLIKEKRETATLKCYPIPRHDTVYWYQQGPGQDPQFLISFYEKMQSDKGSIPDRFSAQQFSDYHSELNMSSLELGDSALYFCASSPRRAPLLYGYTFGSGTRLTVV.

This clonotype occurred a few times. The chain couples TRBV20-1 to TRBJ2-7, with 10 bases matching TRBD2. The V and J ends lost 1 base and 4 bases, in that order; junction bases with no gene match: 16. The CDR3 spans 18 residues. Per germline, CDR1 DFQATT and CDR2 SNEGSKA (reference sequence). The chain's CDR3 is CSARGSIGGRTSGYEQYF. The CDR3 coding sequence is TGCAGTGCTAGAGGATCAATCGGAGGGAGGACTAGCGGATACGAGCAGTACTTC.

The table lists this clonotype with many counts. The rearrangement links TRBV4-3 to TRBJ2-1, with D possibly matching TRBD1 (6 bases). In germline, CDR1 is LGHNA, CDR2 YSLEER. There are 20 residues in the CDR3. The V end lost 5 bases, the J end lost 4 bases, and 30 bases lay between the germline ends. As DNA, the CDR3 is TGCGCCAGCAGCTACCGGCCCGGATATATAGGGACACCTATTTACAATGAGCAGTTCTTC. This translates into CASSYRPGYIGTPIYNEQFF.

This clonotype occurred many times. The chain recombines TRBV5-1 with TRBJ2-2, with a possible D match to TRBD2 (5 bases). The CDR3 sequence is 16 residues long. Germline loops: CDR1 SGHRS, CDR2 YFSETQ. The ends were cut back, 2 bases at V and 1 base at J, with 12 bases in the middle. CDR3 nucleotide sequence: TGCGCCAGCAGCTTCTCCGGGAACCTGAACACCGGGGAGCTGTTTTTT. Its protein is CASSFSGNLNTGELFF.

This chain uses TRBV7-9 with TRBJ2-1; 11 positions match TRBD2. The J segment lost 6 bases and the V segment lost 5 bases, leaving 6 bases of the junction unmatched. The length of the CDR3 is 15 residues. The V gene's germline CDR1 is SEHNR and CDR2 FQNEAQ (reference sequence). The CDR3 bases are TGTGCCAGCAGCGAAGTACTAGCGGGAGTCAATGAGCAGTTCTTC. It specifies CASSEVLAGVNEQFF.

The chain employs TRBV7-9 and TRBJ1-6, with 9 bases fitting TRBD1. CDR1 is SEHNR, CDR2 FQNEAQ, per germline (reference sequence). This CDR3 has 16 amino acids. V was clipped by 5 bases and J by 4 bases; unmatched bases: 6. The DNA for the CDR3 is TGTGCCAGCAGCAGCGACAGGGGGTCTTATAATTCACCCCTCCACTTT. Residues: CASSSDRGSYNSPLHF.

CDR3 sequence (DNA): TGTGCCAGCAGCCCCGCGAACGGGGGGGGCAGGGAGGCTTTAAACATTCAGTACTTC. This codes for CASSPANGGGREALNIQYF. The rearrangement links TRBV7-6 to TRBJ2-4; 8 bases match TRBD2. Germline V gives CDR1 SGHVS, CDR2 FNYEAQ. This CDR3 has 19 amino acids. With V trimmed by 5 bases and J by 6 bases, 21 bases remained unmatched.

This clonotype was counted at least ten times. The gene calls are TRBV7-9 and TRBJ2-7; no clear D gene. The CDR3 runs 12 residues. Germline V gene sequence: CDR1 SEHNR, CDR2 FQNEAQ (reference sequence). The V end was cut by 1 base, the J end by 5 bases, with 6 bases between. The DNA of the CDR3 is TGTGCCAGCAGCTTAGGCCCGAACGAGCAGTACTTC. Protein product: CASSLGPNEQYF.

This clonotype occurred a few times. J is TRBJ1-2 and V is TRBV11-3; perhaps TRBD1 as D (5 bases). CDR3 size: 14 residues. CDR1 is SGHNT and CDR2 is YENEEA in the germline V gene. The V end was cut by 4 bases, the J end by 8 bases, with 17 bases between. The CDR3 DNA is TGTGCCAGCAGCTCCCGGGACCCACTAGGAGGCTACACCTTC. It yields the protein CASSSRDPLGGYTF.

This clonotype was seen repeatedly, ten times or more. This rearrangement joins TRBV6-2 or TRBV6-3 to TRBJ2-1; D may be TRBD2 (5 bases). Trimming left V 0 bases short and J 2 bases short, with 11 bases between. This CDR3 is 16 amino acids long. Germline CDR1 and CDR2: MNHEY and SVGEGT. As DNA, the CDR3 is TGTGCCAGCAGTTACTCGGGGAGCTTCACCTACAATGAGCAGTTCTTC. Protein product: CASSYSGSFTYNEQFF.

This clonotype was counted ten times or more. This chain uses TRBV2 with TRBJ2-5; possibly TRBD1 or TRBD2 for D (6 bases each). CDR1 and CDR2 (germline): SNHLY, FYNNEI. V was clipped by 6 bases and J by 1 base, with 15 bases between them. This CDR3 comprises 15 residues. The CDR3 region is CASRGGYFLQETQYF. Here the CDR3 DNA reads TGTGCCAGCAGAGGGGGGTACTTCCTCCAAGAGACCCAGTACTTC.

The rearrangement links TRBV19 to TRBJ2-2; D not certain. This CDR3 region has 14 residues. Germline CDR1 is LNHDA and CDR2 is SQIVND (reference sequence). With 2 bases removed from V and 4 bases from J, the gap between germline ends came to 8 bases. For the CDR3, the DNA is TGTGCCAGTAGTATACAGCGAGGCACCGGGGAGCTGTTTTTT. As protein: CASSIQRGTGELFF.

This clonotype came up many times. This chain uses TRBV5-1 with TRBJ2-7; tentatively, D is TRBD1 (6 bases). The germline CDR1 and CDR2 sequences are SGHRS and YFSETQ. V lost 4 bases and J 6 bases, leaving 20 bases between the germline ends. The CDR3 length is 15 residues. Here the CDR3 reads CASSPDAWTVGEQYF. The CDR3 coding sequence is TGCGCCAGCAGCCCTGACGCCTGGACAGTTGGCGAGCAGTACTTC. Full variable domain (remainder filled in from reference TRBV5-1 and TRBJ2-7): KAGVTQTPRYLIKTRGQQVTLSCSPISGHRSVSWYQQTPGQGLQFLFEYFSETQRNKGNFPGRFSGRQFSNSRSEMNVSTLELGDSALYLCASSPDAWTVGEQYFGPGTRLTVT.

This clonotype was detected once. A read error is possible here, since a much larger clone lies one base away. CDR3 coding DNA: TGTGCCAGCAGTTTAGATGGGGTTGAAGCTTTCTTT. Encoded protein: CASSLDGVEAFF. The chain carries TRBV12-3 or TRBV12-4 and TRBJ1-1; D gene uncertain. CDR3 length: 12 amino acids. V lost 1 base and J lost 7, with 7 bases in between.

This clonotype was recorded at least ten times. The CDR3 loop reads CASSLGAGAGNTEAFF. In nucleotides, the CDR3 is TGTGCCAGCAGTTTAGGGGCGGGGGCCGGGAACACTGAAGCTTTCTTT. The chain is built from TRBV27 and TRBJ1-1, with D tentatively TRBD1 (6 bases). The germline V gene encodes CDR1 MNHEY and CDR2 SMNVEV (reference sequence). There are 16 residues in the CDR3. Trimming pared 2 bases from V and 1 base from J, leaving 14 bases between.

With respect to this clonotype: A junction end diverges from the germline sequence, so it may reflect a read error. V usage is TRBV20-1 and J usage is TRBJ2-7; 9 bases agree with TRBD2. The CDR3 length is 13 residues. Germline loops: CDR1 DFQATT, CDR2 SNEGSKA (reference sequence). CDR3 nucleotides: TGCAGTGCTAGGGGGACTAGCTCCTACGAGCGGTACTTC. This codes for CSARGTSSYERYF.

About this clonotype itself: A single base separates this from a much larger clone, so it may be a read error. This chain links TRBV27 with TRBJ1-2; 9 nucleotides match TRBD1. Germline V gene data show CDR1 as MNHEY and CDR2 as SMNVEV (reference sequence). The CDR3 covers 13 residues. The CDR3 sequence is CDSSLTGGNGYTF. CDR3 bases: TGTGACAGCAGCTTGACAGGGGGTAACGGCTACACCTTC.